This T cell receptor beta chain was sequenced in a study of response to subunit inactivated influenza vaccine. Using its own MiXCR run on the RT-PCR reads, TCRdb lists one record per CDR3 protein. The table has about 540,000 distinct CDR3 sequences, approximately 20% seen once. The same sample was also used in a study of T cells expressing NK-cell markers. This second report adds: 5'RACE template switching with UMIs produced the TCR beta cDNA. Several experiments confined sorting to alpha-beta TCR T cells with an anti-gamma-delta TCR antibody.

The sequenced sample was CD4+ T cells sorted from PBMCs, obtained roughly 13 days after vaccination. The TCR originated in a man in his fifties who received an inactivated influenza vaccine.

In DNA, the CDR3 is TGTGCCAGCGTTGGTTTTCAGAACACCGGGGAGCTGTTTTTT. Its protein is CASVGFQNTGELFF. The chain combines TRBV7-9 with TRBJ2-2; D remains unclear. The germline CDR1 and CDR2 sequences are SEHNR and FQNEAQ (reference sequence). This CDR3 is 14 amino acids long. Trimming left V 8 bases short and J 1 base short, with 11 bases between.